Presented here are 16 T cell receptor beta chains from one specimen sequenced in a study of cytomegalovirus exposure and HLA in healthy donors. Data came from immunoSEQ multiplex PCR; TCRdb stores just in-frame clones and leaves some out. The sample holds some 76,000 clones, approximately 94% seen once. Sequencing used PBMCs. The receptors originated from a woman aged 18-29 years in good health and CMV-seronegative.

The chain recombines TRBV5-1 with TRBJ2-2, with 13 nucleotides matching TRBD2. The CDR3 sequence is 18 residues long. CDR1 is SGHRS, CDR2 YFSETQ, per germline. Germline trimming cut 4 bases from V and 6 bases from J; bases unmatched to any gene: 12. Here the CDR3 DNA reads TGCGCCAGCAGCCCAAGCCCCACTAGCGGGGGGGCCCCCGGGGAGCTGTTTTTT. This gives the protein CASSPSPTSGGAPGELFF.

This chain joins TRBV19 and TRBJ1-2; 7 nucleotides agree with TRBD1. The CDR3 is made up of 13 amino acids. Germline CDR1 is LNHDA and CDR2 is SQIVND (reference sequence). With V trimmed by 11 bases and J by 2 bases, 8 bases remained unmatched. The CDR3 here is CASQGVENYGYTF. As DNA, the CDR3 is TGTGCCTCTCAGGGGGTCGAGAACTATGGCTACACCTTC. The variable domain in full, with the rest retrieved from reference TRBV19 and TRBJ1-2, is DGGITQSPKYLFRKEGQNVTLSCEQNLNHDAMYWYRQDPGQGLRLIYYSQIVNDFQKGDIAEGYSVSREKKESFPLTVTSAQKNPTAFYLCASQGVENYGYTFGSGTRLTVV.

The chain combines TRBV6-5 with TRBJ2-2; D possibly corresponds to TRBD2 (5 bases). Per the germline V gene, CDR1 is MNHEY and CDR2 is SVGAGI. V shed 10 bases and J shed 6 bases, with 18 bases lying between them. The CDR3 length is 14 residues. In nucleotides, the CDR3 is TGTGCCACCTCGAGAAGGCTGGAGGCCGGGGAGCTGTTTTTT. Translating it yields CATSRRLEAGELFF.

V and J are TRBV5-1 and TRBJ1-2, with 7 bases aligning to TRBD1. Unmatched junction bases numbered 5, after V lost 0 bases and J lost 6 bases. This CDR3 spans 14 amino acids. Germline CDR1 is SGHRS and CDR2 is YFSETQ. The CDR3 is CASSLEAGGNGYTF. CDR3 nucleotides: TGCGCCAGCAGCTTGGAGGCAGGGGGAAATGGCTACACCTTC.

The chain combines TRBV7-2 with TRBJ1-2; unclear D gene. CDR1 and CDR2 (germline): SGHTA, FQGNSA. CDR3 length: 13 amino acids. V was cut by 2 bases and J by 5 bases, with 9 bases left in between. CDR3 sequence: CASSLYGLYGYTF. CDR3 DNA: TGTGCCAGCAGCTTATACGGTCTATATGGCTACACCTTC.

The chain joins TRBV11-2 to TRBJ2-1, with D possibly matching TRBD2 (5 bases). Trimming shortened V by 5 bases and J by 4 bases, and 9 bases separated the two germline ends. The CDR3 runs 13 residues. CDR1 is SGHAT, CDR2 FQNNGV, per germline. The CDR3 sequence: CASSTGLYNEQFF. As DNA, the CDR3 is TGTGCCAGCAGCACTGGACTTTACAATGAGCAGTTCTTC.

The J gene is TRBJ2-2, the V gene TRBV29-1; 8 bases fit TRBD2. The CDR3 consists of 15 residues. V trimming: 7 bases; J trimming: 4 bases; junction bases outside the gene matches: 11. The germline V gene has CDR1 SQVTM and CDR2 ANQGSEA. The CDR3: CSATSASGRTGELFF. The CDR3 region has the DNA TGCAGCGCCACGTCGGCTAGCGGGCGCACCGGGGAGCTGTTTTTT.

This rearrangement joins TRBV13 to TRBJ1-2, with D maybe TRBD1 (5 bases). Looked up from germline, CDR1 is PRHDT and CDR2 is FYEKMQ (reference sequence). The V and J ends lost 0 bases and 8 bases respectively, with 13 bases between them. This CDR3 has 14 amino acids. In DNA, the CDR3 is TGTGCCAGCAGCTTAGGCGGGGACTTAGCGGGCTACACCTTC. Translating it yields CASSLGGDLAGYTF.

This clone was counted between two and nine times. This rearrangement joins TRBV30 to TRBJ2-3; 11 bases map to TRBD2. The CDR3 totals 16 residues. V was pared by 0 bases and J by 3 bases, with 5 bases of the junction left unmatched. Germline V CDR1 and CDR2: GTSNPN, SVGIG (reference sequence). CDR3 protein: CAWSVLAGAGTDTQYF. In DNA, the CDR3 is TGTGCCTGGAGTGTACTAGCGGGAGCGGGAACAGATACGCAGTATTTT. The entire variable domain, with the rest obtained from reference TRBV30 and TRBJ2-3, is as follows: SQTIHQWPATLVQPVGSPLSLECTVEGTSNPNLYWYRQAAGRGLQLLFYSVGIGQISSEVPQNLSASRPQDRQFILSSKKLLLSDSGFYLCAWSVLAGAGTDTQYFGPGTRLTVL.

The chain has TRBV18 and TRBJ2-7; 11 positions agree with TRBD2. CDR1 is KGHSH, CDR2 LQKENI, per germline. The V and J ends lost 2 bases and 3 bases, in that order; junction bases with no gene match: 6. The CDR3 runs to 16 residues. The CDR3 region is CASSPGTSGMYYEQYF. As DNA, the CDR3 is TGTGCCAGCTCACCAGGGACTAGCGGAATGTACTACGAGCAGTACTTC. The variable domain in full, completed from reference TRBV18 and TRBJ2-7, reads NAGVMQNPRHLVRRRGQEARLRCSPMKGHSHVYWYRQLPEEGLKFMVYLQKENIIDESGMPKERFSAEFPKEGPSILRIQQVVRGDSAAYFCASSPGTSGMYYEQYFGPGTRLTVT.

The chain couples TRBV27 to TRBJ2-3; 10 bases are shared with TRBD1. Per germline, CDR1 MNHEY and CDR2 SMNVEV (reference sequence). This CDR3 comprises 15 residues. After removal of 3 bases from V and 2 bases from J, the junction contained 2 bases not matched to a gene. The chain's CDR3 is CASSLGQGHTDTQYF. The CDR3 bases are TGTGCCAGCAGTTTGGGACAGGGGCACACAGATACGCAGTATTTT.

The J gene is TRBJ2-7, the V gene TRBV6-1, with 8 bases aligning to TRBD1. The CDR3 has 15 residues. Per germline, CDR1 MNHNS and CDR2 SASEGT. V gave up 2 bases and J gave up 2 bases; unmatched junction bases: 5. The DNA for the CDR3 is TGTGCCAGCAGTGAAAGCCAGGGGGCCACCTACGAGCAGTACTTC. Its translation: CASSESQGATYEQYF.

This chain's CDR3 is CAWRGQGYTDTQYF. The CDR3 DNA sequence: TGTGCCTGGCGGGGACAGGGGTACACAGATACGCAGTATTTT. The chain carries TRBV30 and TRBJ2-3, with 10 bases matching TRBD1. V was clipped by 5 bases and J by 2 bases; unmatched bases: 4. This CDR3 is 14 amino acids long. CDR1 GTSNPN and CDR2 SVGIG come from the germline V gene (reference sequence).

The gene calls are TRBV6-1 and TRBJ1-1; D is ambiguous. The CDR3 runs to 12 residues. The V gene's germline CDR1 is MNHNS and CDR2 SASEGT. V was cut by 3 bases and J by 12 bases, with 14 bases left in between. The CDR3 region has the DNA TGTGCCAGCAGTGATAGATTCATGCAAACTTTCTTT. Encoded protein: CASSDRFMQTFF.

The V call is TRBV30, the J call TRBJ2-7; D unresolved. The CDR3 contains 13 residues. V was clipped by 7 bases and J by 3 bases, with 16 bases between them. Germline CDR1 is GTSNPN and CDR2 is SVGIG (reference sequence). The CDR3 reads CALIDQVDYEQYF. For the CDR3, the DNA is TGTGCCTTGATAGACCAGGTCGACTACGAGCAGTACTTC.

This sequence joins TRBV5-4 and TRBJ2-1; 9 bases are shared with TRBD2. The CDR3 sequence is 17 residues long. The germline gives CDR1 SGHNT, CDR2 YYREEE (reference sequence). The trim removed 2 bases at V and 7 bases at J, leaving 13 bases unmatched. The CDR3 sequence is CASSFRAGRGGGNEQFF. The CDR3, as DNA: TGTGCCAGCAGCTTTAGGGCCGGGCGGGGGGGCGGGAATGAGCAGTTCTTC. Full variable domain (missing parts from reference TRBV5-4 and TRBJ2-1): ETGVTQSPTHLIKTRGQQVTLRCSSQSGHNTVSWYQQALGQGPQFIFQYYREEENGRGNFPPRFSGLQFPNYSSELNVNALELDDSALYLCASSFRAGRGGGNEQFFGPGTRLTVL.